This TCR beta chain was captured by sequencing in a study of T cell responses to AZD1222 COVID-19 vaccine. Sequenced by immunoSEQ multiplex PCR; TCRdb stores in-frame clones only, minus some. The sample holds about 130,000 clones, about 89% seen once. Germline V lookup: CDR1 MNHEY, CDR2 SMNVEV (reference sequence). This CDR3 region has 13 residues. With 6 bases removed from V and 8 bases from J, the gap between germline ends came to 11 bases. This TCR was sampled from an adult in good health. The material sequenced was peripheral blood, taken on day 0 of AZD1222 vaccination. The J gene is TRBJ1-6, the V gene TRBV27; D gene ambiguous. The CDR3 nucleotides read TGTGCCAGCAGACCTAGGGTGGATTCACCCCTCCACTTT. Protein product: CASRPRVDSPLHF.